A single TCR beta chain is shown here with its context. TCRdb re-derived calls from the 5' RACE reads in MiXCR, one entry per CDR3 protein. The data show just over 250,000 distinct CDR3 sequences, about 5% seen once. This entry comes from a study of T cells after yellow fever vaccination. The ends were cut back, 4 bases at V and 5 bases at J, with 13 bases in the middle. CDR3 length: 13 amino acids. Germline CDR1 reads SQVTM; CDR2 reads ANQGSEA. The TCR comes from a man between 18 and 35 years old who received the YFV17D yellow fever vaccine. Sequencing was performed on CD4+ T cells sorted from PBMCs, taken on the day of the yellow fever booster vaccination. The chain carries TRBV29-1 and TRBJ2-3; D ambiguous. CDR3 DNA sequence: TGCAGCGTTGCCTTTTTCGTTCTAGATACGCAGTATTTT. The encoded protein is CSVAFFVLDTQYF.